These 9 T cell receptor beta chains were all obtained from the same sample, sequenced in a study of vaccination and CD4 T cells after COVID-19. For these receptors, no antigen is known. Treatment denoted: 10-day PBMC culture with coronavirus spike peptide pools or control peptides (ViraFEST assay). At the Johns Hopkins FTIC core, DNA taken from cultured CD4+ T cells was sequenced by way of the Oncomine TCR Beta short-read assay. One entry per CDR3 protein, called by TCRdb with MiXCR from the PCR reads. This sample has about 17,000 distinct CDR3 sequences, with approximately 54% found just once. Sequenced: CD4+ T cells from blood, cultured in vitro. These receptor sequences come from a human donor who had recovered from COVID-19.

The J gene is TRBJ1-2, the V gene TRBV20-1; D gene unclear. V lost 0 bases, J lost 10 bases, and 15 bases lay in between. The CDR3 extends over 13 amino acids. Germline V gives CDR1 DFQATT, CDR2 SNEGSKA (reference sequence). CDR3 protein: CSARDTTTAHYTF. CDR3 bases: TGCAGTGCTAGAGATACGACCACGGCACACTACACCTTC.

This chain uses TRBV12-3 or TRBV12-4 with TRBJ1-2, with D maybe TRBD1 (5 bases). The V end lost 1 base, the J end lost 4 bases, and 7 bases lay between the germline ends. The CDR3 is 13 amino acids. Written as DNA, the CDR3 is TGTGCCAGCAGTTTAGGCAGGGTCTATGGCTACACCTTC. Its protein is CASSLGRVYGYTF.

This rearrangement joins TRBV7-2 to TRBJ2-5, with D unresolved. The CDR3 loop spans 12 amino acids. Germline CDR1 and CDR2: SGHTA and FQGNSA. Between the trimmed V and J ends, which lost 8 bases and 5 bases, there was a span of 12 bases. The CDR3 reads CASQKLRETQYF. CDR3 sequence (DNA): TGTGCCAGCCAGAAGTTACGGGAGACCCAGTACTTC.

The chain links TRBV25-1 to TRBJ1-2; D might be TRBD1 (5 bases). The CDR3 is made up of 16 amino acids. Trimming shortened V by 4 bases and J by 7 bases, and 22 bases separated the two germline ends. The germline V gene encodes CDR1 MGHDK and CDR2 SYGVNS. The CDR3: CASSGIGTSAASGYTF. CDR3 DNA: TGTGCCAGCAGTGGGATAGGGACTTCCGCGGCGAGTGGCTACACCTTC.

The CDR3 here is CASSLDSGRKGDEAFF. DNA of the CDR3: TGTGCCAGCAGCTTAGATTCTGGGCGTAAAGGCGATGAAGCTTTCTTT. The gene calls are TRBV11-3 and TRBJ1-1; D not resolved. With 0 bases removed from V and 7 bases from J, the gap between germline ends came to 18 bases. The CDR3 contains 16 residues. Germline values: CDR1 SGHNT, CDR2 YENEEA.

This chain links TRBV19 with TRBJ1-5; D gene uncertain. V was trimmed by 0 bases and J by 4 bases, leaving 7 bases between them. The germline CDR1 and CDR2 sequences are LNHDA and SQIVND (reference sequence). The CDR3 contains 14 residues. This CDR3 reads CASSIDGRNQPQHF. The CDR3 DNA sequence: TGTGCCAGTAGTATAGACGGACGGAATCAGCCCCAGCATTTT.

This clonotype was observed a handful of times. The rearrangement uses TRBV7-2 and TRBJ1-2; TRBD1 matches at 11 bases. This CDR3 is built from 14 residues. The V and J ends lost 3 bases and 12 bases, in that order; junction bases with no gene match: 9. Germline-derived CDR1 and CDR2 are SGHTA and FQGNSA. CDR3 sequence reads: CASSLPGTGGSHTF. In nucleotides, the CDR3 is TGTGCCAGCAGCTTGCCGGGGACAGGGGGATCTCACACCTTC.

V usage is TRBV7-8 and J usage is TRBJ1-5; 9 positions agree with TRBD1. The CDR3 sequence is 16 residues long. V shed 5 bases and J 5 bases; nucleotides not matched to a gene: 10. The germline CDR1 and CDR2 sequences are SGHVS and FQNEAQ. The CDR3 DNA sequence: TGTGCCAGCAGCCCATACGTGGGACAGGGAGATCAGCCCCAGCATTTT. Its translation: CASSPYVGQGDQPQHF.

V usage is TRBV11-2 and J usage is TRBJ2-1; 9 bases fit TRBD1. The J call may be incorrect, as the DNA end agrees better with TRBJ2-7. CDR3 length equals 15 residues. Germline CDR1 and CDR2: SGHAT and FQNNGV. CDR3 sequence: CASSPTGGYRYEQYF. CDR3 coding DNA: TGTGCCAGCAGCCCAACAGGGGGCTACAGATACGAGCAGTACTTC.